This is a list of T cell receptor beta chains from one sample in a study of vaccination and CD4 T cells after COVID-19. Using its own MiXCR run on the PCR reads, TCRdb lists one record per CDR3 protein. The sample shows around 6,100 distinct CDR3 sequences, roughly 49% of them seen only once. These TCRs' antigens remain unknown. Sequencing input: CD4+ T cells from blood, cultured in vitro. Receptors originate from a human donor in good health. Each CDR3 is given with its conserved first and last residue. D genes are given only for firm matches. The size field is filled for only some rows; it gives once, few, many or a size class.

d_gene: TRBD2; j_gene: TRBJ2-3; len: 15; v_gene: TRBV30; abundance: .; CDR3aa: CAWSFPAGGADTQYF; CDR3nt: TGTGCCTGGTCCTTTCCCGCGGGAGGAGCAGATACGCAGTATTTT
d_gene: .; j_gene: TRBJ2-5; len: 15; v_gene: TRBV7-2; abundance: .; CDR3aa: CASSLAHRLPATQYF; CDR3nt: TGTGCCAGCAGCTTAGCTCACAGGCTCCCCGCCACCCAGTACTTC
d_gene: TRBD1; j_gene: TRBJ2-3; len: 16; v_gene: TRBV7-8; abundance: few; CDR3aa: CASSQKRTGGTDTQYF; CDR3nt: TGTGCCAGCAGTCAAAAACGGACAGGGGGCACAGATACGCAGTATTTT
d_gene: TRBD1; j_gene: TRBJ1-1; len: 13; v_gene: TRBV6-1; abundance: few; CDR3aa: CASSGQSTLEAFF; CDR3nt: TGTGCCAGCTCGGGACAGTCTACTCTAGAAGCTTTCTTT
d_gene: TRBD1; j_gene: TRBJ2-7; len: 16; v_gene: TRBV10-3; abundance: .; CDR3aa: CAISVQGQGSTYEQYF; CDR3nt: TGTGCCATCAGCGTCCAGGGACAGGGGAGTACGTACGAGCAGTACTTC
d_gene: .; j_gene: TRBJ2-7; len: 14; v_gene: TRBV6-1; abundance: .; CDR3aa: CASSEFGGTYEQYF; CDR3nt: TGTGCCAGCAGTGAATTTGGGGGGACCTACGAGCAGTACTTC
d_gene: .; j_gene: TRBJ2-7; len: 13; v_gene: TRBV6-1; abundance: .; CDR3aa: CASSEGEAYEQYF; CDR3nt: TGTGCCAGCAGCGAGGGGGAGGCCTACGAGCAGTACTTC
d_gene: .; j_gene: TRBJ2-1; len: 19; v_gene: TRBV28; abundance: few; CDR3aa: CASSSYPSMGPITNNEQFF; CDR3nt: TGTGCCAGCAGTTCATACCCATCAATGGGACCGATAACTAACAATGAGCAGTTCTTC
d_gene: TRBD1; j_gene: TRBJ2-5; len: 13; v_gene: TRBV19; abundance: .; CDR3aa: CASRSGQGETQYF; CDR3nt: TGTGCCAGTAGATCAGGACAGGGAGAGACCCAGTACTTC
d_gene: .; j_gene: TRBJ1-1; len: 14; v_gene: TRBV2; abundance: .; CDR3aa: CASSESRGLTEAFF; CDR3nt: TGTGCCAGCAGTGAATCGCGGGGGCTTACTGAAGCTTTCTTT
d_gene: TRBD1; j_gene: TRBJ1-6; len: 13; v_gene: TRBV6-1; abundance: .; CDR3aa: CASKGQHNSPLHF; CDR3nt: TGTGCCAGCAAGGGACAGCATAATTCACCCCTCCACTTT
d_gene: TRBD2; j_gene: TRBJ2-3; len: 16; v_gene: TRBV7-2; abundance: .; CDR3aa: CASSRPTAGSPDTQYF; CDR3nt: TGTGCCAGCAGCCGTCCGACAGCGGGGTCCCCAGATACGCAGTATTTT
d_gene: TRBD1; j_gene: TRBJ2-2; len: 16; v_gene: TRBV5-1; abundance: .; CDR3aa: CASSSLRTGGKEELFF; CDR3nt: TGCGCCAGCAGCTCTCTGCGGACAGGGGGCAAAGAGGAGCTGTTTTTT
d_gene: TRBD1; j_gene: TRBJ2-2; len: 17; v_gene: TRBV7-9; abundance: .; CDR3aa: CASSPWTGSPNTGELFF; CDR3nt: TGTGCCAGCAGCCCATGGACAGGCTCCCCGAACACCGGGGAGCTGTTTTTT
d_gene: .; j_gene: TRBJ1-1; len: 16; v_gene: TRBV5-1; abundance: once; CDR3aa: CASSWEVVGSGTEAFF; CDR3nt: TGCGCCAGCAGCTGGGAGGTGGTGGGAAGTGGGACTGAAGCTTTCTTT
d_gene: .; j_gene: TRBJ2-5; len: 14; v_gene: TRBV10-3; abundance: .; CDR3aa: CAISEWDSGETQYF; CDR3nt: TGTGCCATCAGTGAGTGGGACAGCGGGGAGACCCAGTACTTC
d_gene: TRBD1; j_gene: TRBJ2-1; len: 14; v_gene: TRBV27; abundance: .; CDR3aa: CATLGDRLYNEQFF; CDR3nt: TGTGCCACCTTGGGGGACAGACTTTACAATGAGCAGTTCTTC
d_gene: .; j_gene: TRBJ1-1; len: 13; v_gene: TRBV25-1; abundance: once; CDR3aa: CASSRHVNTEAFF; CDR3nt: TGTGCCAGCAGTCGACATGTGAACACTGAAGCTTTCTTT
d_gene: .; j_gene: TRBJ2-5; len: 14; v_gene: TRBV27; abundance: .; CDR3aa: CASSSPTREETQYF; CDR3nt: TGTGCCAGCAGTTCTCCGACTCGAGAAGAGACCCAGTACTTC
d_gene: .; j_gene: TRBJ1-1; len: 14; v_gene: TRBV11-2; abundance: .; CDR3aa: CASSLAPGNTEAFF; CDR3nt: TGTGCCAGCAGCCTCGCGCCGGGGAACACTGAAGCTTTCTTT
d_gene: .; j_gene: TRBJ1-1; len: 12; v_gene: TRBV19; abundance: .; CDR3aa: CAITGGRSEAFF; CDR3nt: TGTGCCATTACGGGGGGTAGGAGTGAAGCTTTCTTT